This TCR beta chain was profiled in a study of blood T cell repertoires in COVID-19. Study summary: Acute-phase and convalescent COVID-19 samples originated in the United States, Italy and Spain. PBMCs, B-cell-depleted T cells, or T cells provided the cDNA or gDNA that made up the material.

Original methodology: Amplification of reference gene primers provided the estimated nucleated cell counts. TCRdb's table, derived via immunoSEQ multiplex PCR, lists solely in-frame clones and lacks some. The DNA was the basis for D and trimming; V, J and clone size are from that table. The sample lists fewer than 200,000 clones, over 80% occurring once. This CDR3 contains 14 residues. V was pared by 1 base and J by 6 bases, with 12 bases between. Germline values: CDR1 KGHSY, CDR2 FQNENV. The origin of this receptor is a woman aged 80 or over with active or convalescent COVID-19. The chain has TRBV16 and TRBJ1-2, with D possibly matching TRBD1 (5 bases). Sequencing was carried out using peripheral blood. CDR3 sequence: CASSQWGGVDGYTF. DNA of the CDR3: TGTGCCAGCAGCCAATGGGGCGGCGTGGATGGCTACACCTTC.